The next 7 T cell receptor beta chains were all read from a single sample in a study of blood T cell repertoires in COVID-19. The protocol was immunoSEQ multiplex PCR, while the TCRdb copy is restricted to in-frame clones and leaves out a portion. The data show more than 450,000 clones, about nine tenths seen once. The sequenced material came from PBMCs or T cells enriched from blood (not recorded which). These receptors all come from a woman between 18 and 30 years old who had recovered from COVID-19.

The V and J genes are TRBV3-1 (or the pseudogene TRBV3-2) and TRBJ1-2, with a possible D match to TRBD1 (5 bases). V shed 5 bases and J shed 8 bases, with 18 bases lying between them. CDR1 LGHDT and CDR2 YNNKEL come from the germline V gene (reference sequence). The CDR3 loop spans 14 amino acids. DNA of the CDR3: TGTGCCAGCAGCTCCCGGCCGGGGGGGGACGGCTACACCTTC. Translation: CASSSRPGGDGYTF.

The chain is built from TRBV6-5 and TRBJ1-1; D is perhaps TRBD1 (5 bases). Trimming took 7 bases from V and 6 from J, leaving 15 bases between them. CDR3 length: 13 residues. CDR1 and CDR2 from the germline V gene are MNHEY and SVGAGI. CDR3 protein: CASTRGGVSEAFF. For the CDR3, the DNA is TGTGCCAGCACCCGGGGGGGAGTTTCTGAAGCTTTCTTT.

The chain links TRBV6-5 to TRBJ1-1; TRBD1 matches at 7 bases. CDR1 is MNHEY, CDR2 SVGAGI, per germline. CDR3 size: 13 residues. J was trimmed by 3 bases and V by 7 bases; bases with no gene match: 5. The CDR3 bases are TGTGCCAGCAAGGATCAGGGGGACACTGAAGCTTTCTTT. Translated, it gives CASKDQGDTEAFF.

This rearrangement joins TRBV19 to TRBJ1-5; TRBD1 matches 7 bases. Germline V lookup: CDR1 LNHDA, CDR2 SQIVND (reference sequence). This CDR3 region has 15 residues. V trimming: 5 bases; J trimming: 6 bases; junction bases outside the gene matches: 10. The CDR3 here is CASSALRQGGQPQHF. The CDR3 DNA reads as TGTGCCAGTAGTGCCCTACGACAGGGTGGTCAGCCCCAGCATTTT.

The chain links TRBV5-8 to TRBJ1-2; no clear D. Germline V gene data show CDR1 as SGHTS and CDR2 as YDEGEE. The CDR3 extends over 13 amino acids. V was cut by 1 base and J by 6 bases, with 10 bases left in between. CDR3 residues: CASSLNEYDGYTF. The CDR3 DNA is TGTGCCAGCAGCTTGAATGAGTACGATGGCTACACCTTC. Drawing the rest from reference TRBV5-8 and TRBJ1-2, the complete variable domain is EAGVTQSPTHLIKTRGQQATLRCSPISGHTSVYWYQQALGLGLQFLLWYDEGEERNRGNFPPRFSGRQFPNYSSELNVNALELEDSALYLCASSLNEYDGYTFGSGTRLTVV.

The genes are TRBV5-4 and TRBJ2-1; D may be TRBD1 (6 bases). CDR1 SGHNT and CDR2 YYREEE come from the germline V gene (reference sequence). The CDR3 covers 16 residues. V was pared by 5 bases and J by 0 bases, with 15 bases between. The CDR3 loop is CASSSWTVGSYNEQFF. The CDR3 region has the DNA TGTGCCAGCAGTTCATGGACAGTTGGCTCCTACAATGAGCAGTTCTTC.

The sample holds a few counts of this clone. The chain recombines TRBV15 with TRBJ1-6; D not resolved. Trimming left V 5 bases short and J 7 bases short, with 12 bases between. CDR3 length: 14 residues. Germline CDR1 reads LNHNV; CDR2 reads YYDKDF (reference sequence). CDR3 amino acids: CATSELDVNSPLHF. The DNA for the CDR3 is TGTGCCACCAGCGAACTTGATGTCAATTCACCCCTCCACTTT.